This T cell receptor beta chain was found in a study of T cell repertoires in cytomegalovirus infection. Trimming took 1 base from V and 3 from J, leaving 10 bases between them. CDR3 length: 14 amino acids. Germline V lookup: CDR1 SGHAT, CDR2 FQNNGV. This clonotype appeared once. The antigen is unknown. TCRdb fed the reads into MiXCR, producing one record per CDR3 protein. Found here are 200,000 or so distinct CDR3 sequences, roughly two fifths of them singletons; the top ten hold approximately 59%. The receptor comes from a human donor in good health (CMV status not recorded). Some clones in this sample may be carry-over from other donors' samples. The sequences come from CD8+ T cells from cultured PBMCs, collected from culture after CMV antigen stimulation. The rearrangement links TRBV11-2 to TRBJ2-7; no firm D call. CDR3 residues: CASSLGVGIYEQYF. The CDR3 region has the DNA TGTGCCAGCAGCTTAGGCGTGGGAATCTACGAGCAGTACTTC.